The 11 T cell receptor beta chains below were found in one sample sequenced in a study of T cell repertoires and leukemia-associated antigens. Their specific antigens are unknown. TCRdb redid the calling of the 5' RACE reads with MiXCR, one entry per CDR3 protein. The table has approximately 12,000 distinct CDR3 sequences, over 40% seen once; the top ten hold 30% to 40%. Sequenced: CD3+ T cells sorted from blood and cultured. The receptors come from a female donor in good health.

To note about this clonotype: The final CDR3 position lacks the conserved phenylalanine or tryptophan, pointing to a likely read error. The chain has TRBV5-1 and TRBJ2-1; D is unclear. Germline CDR1 SGHRS, CDR2 YFSETQ. The V and J ends lost 2 bases and 8 bases respectively, with 11 bases between them. This CDR3 has 13 amino acids. This chain's CDR3 is CASSFPPRYEQFL. In DNA form, the CDR3 reads TGCGCCAGCAGCTTCCCCCCCCGGTATGAGCAGTTCCTC.

This clonotype is medium-sized by share. The V and J genes are TRBV4-1 and TRBJ1-2; no clear D. The germline gives CDR1 MGHRA, CDR2 YSYEKL. This CDR3 is 16 amino acids long. Trimming left V 3 bases short and J 1 base short, with 15 bases between. The CDR3 region is CASSQPQRAHNYGYTF. The CDR3 DNA follows: TGCGCCAGCAGCCAGCCCCAGAGAGCACATAACTATGGCTACACCTTC.

This clonotype rates as medium-sized. The rearrangement joins TRBV20-1 to TRBJ2-2; no reliable D call. The germline V gene encodes CDR1 DFQATT and CDR2 SNEGSKA (reference sequence). This CDR3 comprises 14 residues. Between the trimmed V and J ends, which lost 1 base and 3 bases, there was a span of 9 bases. The CDR3 reads CSARGASHTGELFF. In DNA form, the CDR3 reads TGCAGTGCTAGAGGGGCATCCCACACCGGGGAGCTGTTTTTT.

By proportion, this clonotype is medium-sized (0.01 to 0.1%). The chain employs TRBV5-1 and TRBJ2-2; 8 nucleotides match TRBD2. In germline, CDR1 is SGHRS, CDR2 YFSETQ. With 3 bases clipped from V and 5 bases from J, the junction kept 9 bases outside the gene matches. This CDR3 contains 16 residues. In DNA, the CDR3 is TGCGCCAGCAGCTCTCGGACTAGCTCAGATACCGGGGAGCTGTTTTTT. Amino acid sequence: CASSSRTSSDTGELFF.

The V gene is TRBV10-1, the J gene TRBJ2-1, with a possible D match to TRBD2 (5 bases). Germline CDR1 reads WNHNN; CDR2 reads SYGVQD (reference sequence). The CDR3 is made up of 14 amino acids. V gave up 5 bases and J gave up 9 bases, with 17 bases separating them. The chain's CDR3 is CASSKSLEVAEQFF. The CDR3 DNA follows: TGCGCCAGCAGTAAATCACTGGAGGTAGCTGAGCAGTTCTTC.

This clonotype showed up just a few times. The chain carries TRBV28 and TRBJ1-1; the match to TRBD1 covers 7 bases. CDR3 length equals 17 residues. Germline CDR1 reads MDHEN; CDR2 reads SYDVKM. The V and J ends lost 3 bases and 0 bases, in that order; junction bases with no gene match: 10. This CDR3 is CASSFSPATGLNTEAFF. CDR3 in DNA: TGTGCCAGCAGTTTTTCCCCCGCGACAGGGCTGAACACTGAAGCTTTCTTT.

This chain uses TRBV27 with TRBJ1-5, with D uncertain. V was shortened by 4 bases and J by 5 bases, with 15 bases between the two germline ends. Germline V gives CDR1 MNHEY, CDR2 SMNVEV (reference sequence). The CDR3 is 15 residues long. DNA for the CDR3: TGTGCCAGCAGTTCCTCTGGTGAGAGGTATCAGCCCCAGCATTTT. It encodes CASSSSGERYQPQHF.

This clonotype is categorized as medium-sized. This chain uses TRBV6-2 or TRBV6-3 with TRBJ2-1; D call uncertain. The CDR3 runs 15 residues. Germline lookup yields CDR1 MNHEY and CDR2 SVGEGT. V lost 2 bases and J 2 bases, leaving 10 bases between the germline ends. CDR3 residues: CASSYAAVTYNEQFF. DNA of the CDR3: TGTGCCAGCAGTTACGCGGCGGTGACCTACAATGAGCAGTTCTTC.

This chain joins TRBV12-3 or TRBV12-4 and TRBJ2-7; a possible D gene is TRBD1 (5 bases). CDR3 length equals 12 residues. V lost 2 bases, J lost 7 bases, and 9 bases lay in between. In DNA form, the CDR3 reads TGTGCCAGCAGTTTAATGGGGCGTGAGCAGTACTTC. This codes for CASSLMGREQYF.

CDR3 DNA sequence: TGCGCCAGCAGCCAAGTAGCGGGCCCACCCGGTGAGCAGTTCTTC. Amino acid sequence: CASSQVAGPPGEQFF. This chain connects TRBV4-1 to TRBJ2-1; 7 nucleotides line up with TRBD2. Germline lookup yields CDR1 MGHRA and CDR2 YSYEKL. This CDR3 contains 15 residues. Trimming at V came to 1 base and at J to 9 bases, leaving 9 bases not matched to a gene.

This clonotype counts as medium-sized. The rearrangement joins TRBV7-8 to TRBJ2-5; D perhaps matches TRBD2 (6 bases). CDR3 length: 16 amino acids. Per germline, CDR1 SGHVS and CDR2 FQNEAQ. V lost 5 bases and J 1 base, leaving 17 bases between the germline ends. The CDR3 here is CASSDRGGDLQETQYF. The CDR3 DNA follows: TGTGCCAGCAGCGACCGAGGCGGGGACCTCCAAGAGACCCAGTACTTC. The full variable domain, its missing parts supplied by reference TRBV7-8 and TRBJ2-5, is GAGVSQSPRYKVAKRGQDVALRCDPISGHVSLFWYQQALGQGPEFLTYFQNEAQLDKSGLPSDRFFAERPEGSVSTLKIQRTQQEDSAVYLCASSDRGGDLQETQYFGPGTRLLVL.